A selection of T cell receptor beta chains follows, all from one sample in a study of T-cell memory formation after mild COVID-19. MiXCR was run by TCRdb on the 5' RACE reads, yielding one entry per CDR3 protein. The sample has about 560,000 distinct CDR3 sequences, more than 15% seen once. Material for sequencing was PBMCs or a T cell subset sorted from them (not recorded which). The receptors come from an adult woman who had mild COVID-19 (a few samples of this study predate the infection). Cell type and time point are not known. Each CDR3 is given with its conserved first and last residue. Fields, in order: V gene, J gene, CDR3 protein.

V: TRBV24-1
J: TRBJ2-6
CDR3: CATSDPQGSGANVLTF

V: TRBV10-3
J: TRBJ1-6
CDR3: CAISESGRSNSPLHF

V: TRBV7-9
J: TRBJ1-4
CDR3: CASRRTGDPGEKLFF

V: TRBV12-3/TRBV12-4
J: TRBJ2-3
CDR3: CASSWASDTQYF

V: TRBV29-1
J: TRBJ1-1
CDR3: CSTGATEAFF

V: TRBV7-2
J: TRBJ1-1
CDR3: CASSQGVRPEAFF

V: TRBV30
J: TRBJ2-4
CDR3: CAWTIQGNGAKNIQYF

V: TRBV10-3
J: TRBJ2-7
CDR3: CATRQSPSYEQYF

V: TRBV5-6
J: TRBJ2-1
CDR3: CASSLFTGSSYNEQFF

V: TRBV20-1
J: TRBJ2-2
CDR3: CSARDRRLAGVNTGELFF

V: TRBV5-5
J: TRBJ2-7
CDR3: CASSLEISGSYEQYF

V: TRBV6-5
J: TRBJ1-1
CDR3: CASSRDRGMRNTEAFF

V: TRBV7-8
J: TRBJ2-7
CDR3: CASSLERPGGGQYF

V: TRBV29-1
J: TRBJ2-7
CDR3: CSVFPTGTYEQYF

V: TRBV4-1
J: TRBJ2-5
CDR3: CASSQEALAEETQYF

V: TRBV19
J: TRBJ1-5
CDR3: CASTLDRGNEPQHF

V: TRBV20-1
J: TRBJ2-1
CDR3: CSAPGLAGGNYNEQFF

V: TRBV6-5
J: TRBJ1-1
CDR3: CASSYVRGNTEAFF

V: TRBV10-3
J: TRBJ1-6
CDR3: CAISERGGWDSPLHF

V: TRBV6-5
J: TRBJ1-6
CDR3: CASSLGTGGGAPLHF

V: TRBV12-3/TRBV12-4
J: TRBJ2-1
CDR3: CASSWDEQFF

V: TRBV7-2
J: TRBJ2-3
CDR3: CASSPGRVGADTQYF

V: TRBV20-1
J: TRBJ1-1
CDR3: CSARNRDTEAFF

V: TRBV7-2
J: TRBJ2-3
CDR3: CASSGRQGTPTDTQYF

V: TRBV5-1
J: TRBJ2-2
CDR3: CASSPLSDPSTGELFF

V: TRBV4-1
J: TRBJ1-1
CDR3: CASSYDMNTEAFF

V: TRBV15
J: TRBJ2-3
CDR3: CATSRGLSTDTQYF

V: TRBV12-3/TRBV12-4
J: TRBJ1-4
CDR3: CASSSQGAEKLFF

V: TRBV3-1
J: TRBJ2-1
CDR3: CASSQDHGDPSYNEQFF

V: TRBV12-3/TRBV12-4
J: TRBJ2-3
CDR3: CASTWTSGSSTDTQYF

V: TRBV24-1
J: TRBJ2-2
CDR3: CATSDLRSAGVGTGELFF

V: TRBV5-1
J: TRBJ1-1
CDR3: CASSLGSGTEAFF

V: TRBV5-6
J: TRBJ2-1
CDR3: CASSFRNLPGYNEQFF

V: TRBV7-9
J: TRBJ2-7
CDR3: CASMRTPGNYEQYF